These T cell receptor beta chains were read from a single sample in a study of metastatic and nonmetastatic thyroid tumors. With MiXCR, TCRdb called clones anew from the PCR reads. The repertoire holds fewer than 35,000 clones, with 15% to 20% as singletons. Sequenced: blood. These receptors came from a male donor with papillary thyroid cancer or a benign thyroid nodule (not recorded which). Some clones in this sample may be carry-over from other donors' samples. The CDR3 runs from the conserved cysteine through the conserved F or W. A D gene is named only where the DNA matches it firmly. A row's size may be missing; if present it is once, few, many or a size class.

V: TRBV9; size: many; length: 14; J: TRBJ2-1; D: -; DNA: TGTGCCAGCAGCCTCTGGACCTTCGATGCTGAGCAGTTCTTC; CDR3: CASSLWTFDAEQFF
V: TRBV11-1; size: many; length: 17; J: TRBJ2-1; D: -; DNA: TGTGCCAGCAGCCCAGGGGGGGGGACCAGCTCCTACAATGAGCAGTTCTTC; CDR3: CASSPGGGTSSYNEQFF
V: TRBV11-1; size: many; length: 15; J: TRBJ2-3; D: -; DNA: TGTGCCAGCTCCAGAGGGGGGGCCGGGTCAGATACGCAGTATTTT; CDR3: CASSRGGAGSDTQYF
V: TRBV5-1; size: -; length: 18; J: TRBJ1-1; D: TRBD1; DNA: TGCGCCACCAGCTTGGAGGCGGGGACAGGGGTGGCGAACACTGAAGCTTTCTTT; CDR3: CATSLEAGTGVANTEAFF
V: TRBV11-2; size: -; length: 11; J: TRBJ2-3; D: -; DNA: TGTGCCAGCAGCTTAGCCCATACGCAGTATTTT; CDR3: CASSLAHTQYF
V: TRBV24-1; size: many; length: 14; J: TRBJ1-2; D: -; DNA: TGTGCCACCAGTGACCCGGCCCGGGAAAGAGGCTACACCTTC; CDR3: CATSDPARERGYTF
V: TRBV7-9; size: many; length: 19; J: TRBJ2-6; D: TRBD2; DNA: TGTGCCAGCAGCCCGAATGTGGCGGGAGGGCCTGCTGGGGCCAACGTTCTGACTTTC; CDR3: CASSPNVAGGPAGANVLTF
V: TRBV6-1; size: medium-sized; length: 15; J: TRBJ2-7; D: -; DNA: TGTGCCAGCAGTGAAGCTTCGACCGAGTCCTACGAGCAGTACTTC; CDR3: CASSEASTESYEQYF
V: TRBV6-1; size: -; length: 13; J: TRBJ1-5; D: -; DNA: TGTGCCAGCCGGAAGGGAATGGGACAGCCCCAGCATTTT; CDR3: CASRKGMGQPQHF
V: TRBV19; size: many; length: 15; J: TRBJ2-2; D: -; DNA: TGTGCCAGTAAATGGAGCGATCCGAACACCGGGGAGCTGTTTTTT; CDR3: CASKWSDPNTGELFF
V: TRBV20-1; size: many; length: 15; J: TRBJ2-1; D: TRBD2; DNA: TGCAGTGCTAGAGAGACTAGCGGGAAATACAATGAGCAGTTCTTC; CDR3: CSARETSGKYNEQFF
V: TRBV6-1; size: many; length: 14; J: TRBJ1-5; D: TRBD1; DNA: TGTGCCAGCTCGGGCAGGGGGCTTAATCAGCCCCAGCATTTT; CDR3: CASSGRGLNQPQHF
V: TRBV6-1; size: many; length: 17; J: TRBJ2-7; D: -; DNA: TGTGCCAGCAGTGAAGAGGTGGGACCGGGCCCCAATTACGAGCAGTACTTC; CDR3: CASSEEVGPGPNYEQYF
V: TRBV4-1; size: many; length: 13; J: TRBJ2-1; D: TRBD2; DNA: TGCGCCAGCAGCCAAGGACCCGGGACTAGCGAATTCTTC; CDR3: CASSQGPGTSEFF
V: TRBV11-2; size: many; length: 15; J: TRBJ2-7; D: -; DNA: TGTGCCAGCAGCTTAGGTGGGAATCCCTCCTACGAGCAGTACTTC; CDR3: CASSLGGNPSYEQYF
V: TRBV6-1; size: few; length: 13; J: TRBJ2-2; D: -; DNA: TGTGCCAACCTCTTAAGGGCGACCGGGGAGCTGTTTTTT; CDR3: CANLLRATGELFF
V: TRBV5-4; size: -; length: 14; J: TRBJ2-7; D: -; DNA: TGTGCCAGCATCTCGCAGGGCCCACCCTACGAGCAGTACTTC; CDR3: CASISQGPPYEQYF
V: TRBV11-2; size: -; length: 16; J: TRBJ2-1; D: TRBD1; DNA: TGTGCCAGCAGCTTAGGCAGTGGGAGGACAGGGGATGAGCAGTTCTTC; CDR3: CASSLGSGRTGDEQFF
V: TRBV11-2; size: many; length: 17; J: TRBJ1-5; D: TRBD1; DNA: TGTGCCAGCAGCTTAGAGGGACAGGGGAAGGATGGTCAGCCCCAGCATTTT; CDR3: CASSLEGQGKDGQPQHF
V: TRBV6-1; size: medium-sized; length: 14; J: TRBJ1-2; D: TRBD1; DNA: TGTGCCAGCCTTAAGGCGGGACAGCCTAGGGGCTACACCTTC; CDR3: CASLKAGQPRGYTF
V: TRBV9; size: many; length: 14; J: TRBJ1-5; D: -; DNA: TGTGCCAGCAGCGTAGGTGGGGGCAATCAGCCCCAGCATTTT; CDR3: CASSVGGGNQPQHF
V: TRBV29-1; size: many; length: 12; J: TRBJ1-1; D: -; DNA: TGCAGCGCAGGGATCGGGGACACTGAAGCTTTCTTT; CDR3: CSAGIGDTEAFF
V: TRBV11-2; size: once; length: 18; J: TRBJ2-1; D: TRBD2; DNA: TGTGCCAGCAGCTCACCCGGACGGACTAGCGGGAGGGACAATGAGCAGTTCTTC; CDR3: CASSSPGRTSGRDNEQFF
V: TRBV27; size: -; length: 15; J: TRBJ2-1; D: TRBD1; DNA: TGTGCCAGCAGTTCGGACAGGGTCTCCTACAATGAGCAGTTCTTC; CDR3: CASSSDRVSYNEQFF
V: TRBV14; size: many; length: 15; J: TRBJ2-1; D: -; DNA: TGTGCCAGCAGCCAAGGTAGAGGCTCCTACAATGAGCAGTTCTTC; CDR3: CASSQGRGSYNEQFF
V: TRBV6-1; size: few; length: 16; J: TRBJ1-5; D: TRBD1; DNA: TGTGCCAGCAGTGTTAACAGGGGGAGGAGCAATCAGCCCCAGCATTTT; CDR3: CASSVNRGRSNQPQHF
V: TRBV12-5; size: many; length: 16; J: TRBJ2-3; D: -; DNA: TGTGCTAGTGGTTCACCTTCGGGGGTGGGTACAGATACGCAGTATTTT; CDR3: CASGSPSGVGTDTQYF
V: TRBV5-1; size: -; length: 16; J: TRBJ2-1; D: -; DNA: TGCGCCAGCAGCTTGCGGGAACTAGCTGCCTACAATGAGCAGTTCTTC; CDR3: CASSLRELAAYNEQFF
V: TRBV28; size: few; length: 14; J: TRBJ2-7; D: -; DNA: TGTGCCAGCAGTTTCGGGGCATCCTCCTACGAGCAGTACTTC; CDR3: CASSFGASSYEQYF
V: TRBV9; size: many; length: 15; J: TRBJ1-1; D: -; DNA: TGTGCCAGCAGCGAGAGAAGCGGGTCGAACACTGAAGCTTTCTTT; CDR3: CASSERSGSNTEAFF
V: TRBV6-1; size: -; length: 15; J: TRBJ1-5; D: -; DNA: TGTGCCAGCAGTGTTTCAGGGGATAGCAATCAGCCCCGGCATTTT; CDR3: CASSVSGDSNQPRHF
V: TRBV27; size: many; length: 16; J: TRBJ2-5; D: TRBD2; DNA: TGTGCCAGCAGTTTGACCGGGACTAGCGGGGAAGAGACCCAGTACTTC; CDR3: CASSLTGTSGEETQYF
V: TRBV12-3/TRBV12-4; size: -; length: 14; J: TRBJ2-6; D: -; DNA: TGTGCCAGCAGTTCCATTTCAATGGCCAACGTCCTGACTTTC; CDR3: CASSSISMANVLTF
V: TRBV19; size: -; length: 15; J: TRBJ1-1; D: TRBD1; DNA: TGTGCCAGTAGTTCCAATATGGACAGGAGGCCTGAAGCCTTCTTT; CDR3: CASSSNMDRRPEAFF
V: TRBV19; size: medium-sized; length: 17; J: TRBJ1-1; D: -; DNA: TGTGCCAGTACCCCCGGGGAGGGGAGGAGATTGAACACTGAAGCTTTCTTT; CDR3: CASTPGEGRRLNTEAFF
V: TRBV5-1; size: once; length: 16; J: TRBJ2-1; D: -; DNA: TGCGCCAGCAGCCCGATGTCTAGTGTAATCTACAATGAGCAGTTCTTC; CDR3: CASSPMSSVIYNEQFF
V: TRBV6-1; size: few; length: 14; J: TRBJ2-3; D: -; DNA: TGTGCCAGCAGTGACGACTCTAGCACAGATACGCAGTATTTT; CDR3: CASSDDSSTDTQYF
V: TRBV15; size: few; length: 15; J: TRBJ1-2; D: TRBD1; DNA: TGTGCCACCAGCACCACCGCGGGACAGGTCTATGGCTACACCTTC; CDR3: CATSTTAGQVYGYTF
V: TRBV20-1; size: many; length: 19; J: TRBJ1-2; D: TRBD1; DNA: TGCAGTGCTAGAGTTGCCCCTGACAGGGCAGGATATTCTAACTATGGCTACACCTTC; CDR3: CSARVAPDRAGYSNYGYTF
V: TRBV11-2; size: -; length: 14; J: TRBJ2-7; D: TRBD2; DNA: TGTGCCAGCAACGTGGGGGGAGGGGCCTACGAGCAGTACTTC; CDR3: CASNVGGGAYEQYF
V: TRBV11-2; size: many; length: 16; J: TRBJ2-3; D: TRBD2; DNA: TGTGCCAGCAGCCCACTAGCGGGAGGGCCCGGAGATACGCAGTATTTT; CDR3: CASSPLAGGPGDTQYF
V: TRBV30; size: many; length: 15; J: TRBJ1-2; D: TRBD1; DNA: TGTGCCTGGAGCGCCCCCGGGACAGCTAACTATGGCTACACCTTC; CDR3: CAWSAPGTANYGYTF
V: TRBV5-1; size: -; length: 14; J: TRBJ2-1; D: TRBD2; DNA: TGCGCCAGCAGCTTGTACAGCGGGAGTAATGAGCAGTTCTTC; CDR3: CASSLYSGSNEQFF